Listed below are T cell receptor beta chains from one sample, sequenced in a study of blood T cells in healthy people across ages. Each CDR3 protein gets one entry after TCRdb re-called the 5' RACE reads with MiXCR. The table includes approximately 800,000 distinct CDR3 sequences, 56% detected once. Sequencing input: blood. All receptors derive from a man in his forties in good health. CDR3s include the opening cysteine and the closing phenylalanine or tryptophan. The D gene is left open where the match is weak. Size values are once, few and many counts, or a class for expanded clones, and some rows have none.

-	TRBJ2-7	TRBV5-8	TRBD1	CASSSPTGVNEQYF	TGTGCCAGCAGCTCCCCGACAGGGGTCAATGAGCAGTACTTC
-	TRBJ2-1	TRBV2	-	CASSHRFQGGSYNEQFF	TGTGCCAGCAGTCACAGATTCCAGGGGGGCTCCTACAATGAGCAGTTCTTC
-	TRBJ1-6	TRBV3-1	TRBD1	CASSQGAPGQNNSPLHF	TGTGCCAGCAGCCAAGGGGCCCCGGGACAGAATAATTCACCCCTCCACTTT
few	TRBJ1-1	TRBV29-1	-	CSVVIGREAFF	TGCAGCGTTGTAATAGGGCGTGAAGCTTTCTTT
-	TRBJ2-7	TRBV27	-	CASTGTSHEQYF	TGTGCCAGCACCGGGACTTCCCACGAGCAGTACTTC
few	TRBJ2-3	TRBV7-2	-	CASSLGLKTDTQYF	TGTGCCAGCAGCTTAGGACTAAAGACAGATACGCAGTATTTT
-	TRBJ2-3	TRBV12-3/TRBV12-4	-	CASSIGSTGTPLTDTQYF	TGTGCCAGCAGCATTGGGTCAACCGGGACCCCTCTGACAGATACGCAGTATTTT
-	TRBJ1-5	TRBV3-1	-	CASSQDFGGLNQPQHF	TGTGCCAGCAGCCAAGATTTCGGGGGGCTCAATCAGCCCCAGCATTTT
-	TRBJ2-6	TRBV7-2	TRBD2	CASSLMVTSGSAGANVLTF	TGTGCCAGCAGCTTAATGGTGACTAGCGGGAGTGCTGGGGCCAACGTCCTGACTTTC
-	TRBJ2-3	TRBV3-1	-	CASSRRLTDTQYF	TGCGCCAGCAGCCGACGACTCACAGATACGCAGTATTTT
-	TRBJ2-3	TRBV6-2/TRBV6-3	-	CASSVLAGTSSTDTQYF	TGTGCCAGCAGTGTGTTAGCCGGGACTTCTAGCACAGATACGCAGTATTTT
-	TRBJ2-3	TRBV9	TRBD2	CASSAEGLGTDTQYF	TGTGCCAGCAGCGCGGAGGGACTAGGCACAGATACGCAGTATTTT
-	TRBJ2-3	TRBV29-1	-	CSVEHFPDTQYF	TGCAGCGTTGAACACTTCCCAGATACGCAGTATTTT
-	TRBJ2-3	TRBV20-1	-	CSARDGGAVTDTQYF	TGCAGTGCTAGAGATGGAGGAGCGGTCACAGATACGCAGTATTTT
-	TRBJ2-3	TRBV20-1	-	CSANRQVTDTQYF	TGCAGTGCTAACCGACAGGTCACAGATACGCAGTATTTT
-	TRBJ2-4	TRBV4-3	-	CASSLEGEPDDIQYF	TGCGCCAGCAGCCTAGAGGGGGAGCCCGACGACATTCAGTACTTC
-	TRBJ2-7	TRBV12-3/TRBV12-4	-	CASIHALGGSSYEQYF	TGTGCCAGCATCCATGCCCTCGGGGGCAGCTCCTACGAGCAGTACTTC
-	TRBJ2-3	TRBV6-5	TRBD1	CASRLTPGQATDTQYF	TGTGCCAGCAGGCTTACCCCGGGACAGGCCACAGATACGCAGTATTTT
few	TRBJ2-3	TRBV7-3	-	CASSLTPAEPTDTQYF	TGTGCCAGCAGCTTAACCCCAGCGGAGCCCACAGATACGCAGTATTTT
-	TRBJ1-1	TRBV20-1	-	CSADPRGVDTEAFF	TGCAGTGCTGACCCCCGGGGGGTAGACACTGAAGCTTTCTTT
-	TRBJ2-7	TRBV6-2/TRBV6-3	-	CASSSIRDMNYEQYF	TGTGCCAGCAGTTCGATCCGGGACATGAACTACGAGCAGTACTTC
once	TRBJ1-2	TRBV7-2	TRBD1	CASSSTRTGYGYTF	TGTGCCAGCAGCTCCACCCGGACAGGGTATGGCTACACCTTC
-	TRBJ2-7	TRBV2	TRBD2	CAINHGTRLYEQYF	TGTGCCATCAACCACGGGACTAGACTGTACGAGCAGTACTTC
-	TRBJ2-3	TRBV20-1	-	CSARQDTDTQYF	TGCAGTGCCCGGCAGGACACAGATACGCAGTATTTT
-	TRBJ2-6	TRBV28	-	CASSRYRGANVLTF	TGTGCCAGCAGCCGCTACCGGGGTGCCAACGTCCTGACTTTC
few	TRBJ2-2	TRBV7-9	TRBD1	CASSSNHRGTGELFF	TGTGCCAGCAGCTCAAACCACAGGGGCACCGGGGAGCTGTTTTTT
-	TRBJ1-5	TRBV9	-	CASNRDDQGNQPQHF	TGTGCCAGCAATAGGGACGATCAGGGCAATCAGCCCCAGCATTTT
-	TRBJ2-1	TRBV15	TRBD2	CATPLAGGVGYNEQFF	TGTGCCACCCCTTTAGCGGGGGGGGTAGGTTACAATGAGCAGTTCTTC
-	TRBJ2-1	TRBV5-1	-	CASSPWEVQSYNEQFF	TGCGCCAGCAGCCCCTGGGAGGTTCAATCCTACAATGAGCAGTTCTTC